This T cell receptor beta chain was sequenced in a study of post-analysis software for immune sequencing data. Study-level information: Relapsing-remitting, secondary progressive and progressive-relapsing forms of multiple sclerosis all featured among disease courses. Study findings and constraints: Relative to controls, patients had 4 or 5 TRBV segments at higher frequency, with TRBV5-6, TRBV5-1 and TRBV20-1 among these.

This clonotype was counted many times. The antigen is unknown. Unique molecular identifiers were present in the TCR beta cDNA libraries. Each CDR3 protein gets one entry after TCRdb re-called the PCR reads with MiXCR. The top ten clones hold about 3.7% of a sample with 180,000 or so distinct CDR3 sequences, roughly 30% of them seen once. The CDR3 covers 14 residues. Germline V gene lookup returns CDR1 SGDLS and CDR2 YYNGEE. Trimming removed 4 bases from V and 5 bases from J, with 15 bases in between. The TCR sequence derives from a girl aged 2-17 years with multiple sclerosis. The sequencing sample was made of blood. This chain connects TRBV9 to TRBJ1-1; no clear D. CDR3 protein: CASSNTWLGTEAFF. CDR3 in DNA: TGTGCCAGCAGCAACACATGGTTGGGGACTGAAGCTTTCTTT.